The sequence of this T cell receptor (beta chain) was determined in a study of blood T cell repertoires in COVID-19. This CDR3 contains 14 residues. Germline V gene lookup returns CDR1 KGHDR and CDR2 SFDVKD. V gave up 5 bases and J gave up 3 bases; unmatched junction bases: 1. TCRdb's table, derived via immunoSEQ multiplex PCR, lists solely in-frame clones and lacks some. Of about 180,000 clones in the sample, 85% to 90% were seen once. Specimen: peripheral blood. This rearrangement joins TRBV24-1 to TRBJ1-5, with TRBD1 matching 9 bases. This receptor was taken from a person aged 65 to 85 with COVID-19, enrolled during active disease. DNA for the CDR3: TGTGCCACCAGTGGGGACAGGGTCAATCAGCCCCAGCATTTT. Amino acids: CATSGDRVNQPQHF.